This TCR beta chain came from a study of T cells in localized non-small cell lung cancer. Note on this clone: No antigen is known for it.

The junction had 12 bases not matched to a gene; V was cut back by 6 bases and J by 13 bases. This CDR3 is 14 amino acids long. The germline gives CDR1 MNHEY, CDR2 SVGAGI. Measured with immunoSEQ multiplex PCR; TCRdb has only the in-frame clones, and not every one. Seen here are 20,000 to 25,000 clones, roughly 80% observed once, and the top ten hold 2% to 2.5%. Study-wide results and caveats: Highest T cell clonality was seen in uninvolved adjacent lung, surpassing that measured in tumor. With higher T cell density in blood came longer overall survival. Appearing in adjacent lung were a median about 57 of the top 100 tumor clones. Because sequencing included only one region (of the tumor), heterogeneity remains possible.

The sequencing used peripheral blood, collected before any cancer treatment. The source is a man aged 40 to 75 with stage I lung adenocarcinoma. This rearrangement joins TRBV6-5 to TRBJ2-1; TRBD2 matches at 10 bases. CDR3 nucleotide sequence: TGTGCCAGCAGCGGGACTAAAGCGGGGGGGGCCCAGTTCTTC. Encoded protein: CASSGTKAGGAQFF.